Presented here are 28 T cell receptor beta chains from one specimen sequenced in a study of shared clonotypes between healthy human individuals (TCRdb year 2020). Library method: the immunoSEQ multiplex PCR assay. Not all clones reach the TCRdb copy of this immuneACCESS table, which keeps in-frame sequences only. Checked studies attribute under half of the gap to unresolved V genes and leave the rest unexplained. This sample has approximately 2,000,000 clones in its table, and 85% to 95% of those were observed once. The ten largest clonotypes hold 0.3% to 0.45% of the sample. Source material: naive CD4+ T cells from PBMCs. Taken with the paper, the label for cell subset or site translates to: CD45RA+ positively selected. Source of these receptors: a man aged 18 to 29 in good health. Some clones in this sample may be carry-over from other donors' samples.

The CDR3 here is CASRDRLAGGQREQYF. CDR3 in DNA: TGTGCCAGCAGGGATAGACTAGCGGGAGGGCAGCGCGAGCAGTACTTC. The rearrangement links TRBV6-6 to TRBJ2-7; TRBD2 matches 14 bases. CDR3 length: 16 amino acids. V trimming: 6 bases; J trimming: 6 bases; junction bases outside the gene matches: 10. Per the germline V gene, CDR1 is MNHNY and CDR2 is SVGAGI (reference sequence).

The chain combines TRBV5-4 with TRBJ2-4, with 11 nucleotides matching TRBD1. CDR1 is SGHNT and CDR2 is YYREEE in the germline V gene (reference sequence). The CDR3 contains 13 residues. With 5 bases clipped from V and 8 bases from J, the junction kept 3 bases outside the gene matches. The CDR3 is CASRMGQGDIQYF. CDR3 coding DNA: TGTGCCAGCAGAATGGGACAGGGGGACATTCAGTACTTC.

This clone showed up just once. V is TRBV10-2 and J is TRBJ2-7, with a tentative D call TRBD2 (5 bases). The V gene lost 7 bases and the J gene lost 3 bases, with 13 bases spanning the gap. This CDR3 spans 13 amino acids. CDR1 and CDR2 from the germline V gene are WSHSY and SAAADI. Here the CDR3 reads CASKFSRGYEQYF. The CDR3 nucleotides read TGCGCCAGCAAGTTCAGCCGGGGCTACGAGCAGTACTTC.

CDR3 amino acids: CASSPLQGGEGTEAFF. DNA for the CDR3: TGTGCCAGCTCACCACTTCAGGGAGGGGAAGGCACTGAAGCTTTCTTT. This chain links TRBV18 with TRBJ1-1; a weak D match, TRBD1 (5 bases). Per germline, CDR1 KGHSH and CDR2 LQKENI. There are 16 residues in the CDR3. Trimming stripped 1 base from V and 4 bases from J, with 16 bases between.

This chain links TRBV9 with TRBJ2-1; D may be TRBD1 or TRBD2 (6 bases each). V dropped 2 bases and J dropped 7 bases, with 10 bases sitting between them. Germline V gene data show CDR1 as SGDLS and CDR2 as YYNGEE. The CDR3 contains 13 residues. CDR3 region: CASSVGGMNEQFF. CDR3 DNA: TGTGCCAGCAGCGTGGGGGGCATGAATGAGCAGTTCTTC.

The chain recombines TRBV5-1 with TRBJ1-1; a possible D gene is TRBD1 (5 bases). The CDR3 runs to 14 residues. Germline CDR1 and CDR2: SGHRS and YFSETQ. V lost 2 bases and J 4 bases, leaving 12 bases between the germline ends. The CDR3 reads CASSFGGGSTEAFF. CDR3 DNA: TGCGCCAGCAGCTTCGGGGGTGGGAGCACTGAAGCTTTCTTT.

This clone was recorded once. The CDR3 DNA sequence: TGTGCCAGCAAGAATGACAGGGGTACTGAAGCTTTCTTT. It is translated as CASKNDRGTEAFF. The chain uses TRBV6-1 and TRBJ1-1, with 8 bases identical to TRBD1. This CDR3 is built from 13 residues. V lost 7 bases to trimming and J lost 5 bases; unmatched junction nucleotides: 6. Germline V CDR1 and CDR2: MNHNS, SASEGT.

The chain has TRBV10-3 and TRBJ1-1, with TRBD1 matching 8 bases. The V gene end was trimmed by 10 bases and the J gene end by 7 bases; junction bases not matched to a gene: 8. The V gene's germline CDR1 is ENHRY and CDR2 SYGVKD. This CDR3 region has 12 residues. Here the CDR3 reads CATGQGGSEAFF. In nucleotides, the CDR3 is TGTGCCACTGGACAGGGTGGGAGTGAAGCTTTCTTT.

This clone was seen only once. The chain joins TRBV5-1 to TRBJ2-7, with D maybe TRBD2 (6 bases). V lost 1 base and J lost 5, with 13 bases in between. CDR1 is SGHRS and CDR2 is YFSETQ in the germline V gene. The CDR3 is 14 amino acids. CDR3 loop: CASSLSLGGDEQYF. The CDR3, as DNA: TGCGCCAGCAGCTTGTCACTGGGAGGCGACGAGCAGTACTTC.

J is TRBJ1-3 and V is TRBV7-2; D is unresolved. V was pared by 4 bases and J by 0 bases, with 13 bases between. Germline lookup yields CDR1 SGHTA and CDR2 FQGNSA. The CDR3 is 16 amino acids. CDR3 amino acids: CASSYPGTNSGNTIYF. As DNA, the CDR3 is TGTGCCAGCAGCTACCCAGGAACAAACTCTGGAAACACCATATATTTT.

The V call is TRBV9, the J call TRBJ1-3, with TRBD1 as a possible D gene (5 bases). CDR1 and CDR2 from the germline V gene are SGDLS and YYNGEE. The CDR3 contains 17 residues. Trimming took off 0 bases at V and 0 bases at J, with 13 bases between the two ends. The chain's CDR3 is CASSVGDARSSGNTIYF. The CDR3 region has the DNA TGTGCCAGCAGCGTAGGGGACGCACGTAGCTCTGGAAACACCATATATTTT. The variable domain in full, completed from reference TRBV9 and TRBJ1-3, reads DSGVTQTPKHLITATGQRVTLRCSPRSGDLSVYWYQQSLDQGLQFLIQYYNGEERAKGNILERFSAQQFPDLHSELNLSSLELGDSALYFCASSVGDARSSGNTIYFGEGSWLTVV.

Only one count was recorded for this clone. V and J are TRBV5-1 and TRBJ2-1, with a tentative D call TRBD1 (5 bases). The V gene's germline CDR1 is SGHRS and CDR2 YFSETQ. The CDR3 runs 15 residues. V lost 3 bases, J lost 10 bases, and 20 bases lay in between. The CDR3 DNA follows: TGCGCCAGCAGCTCCTTGACAGCGAGCCCCCCCGAGCAGTTCTTC. Translated: CASSSLTASPPEQFF.

The V and J genes are TRBV14 and TRBJ2-2; 10 bases map to TRBD2. Germline assignment: CDR1 SGHDN and CDR2 FVKESK. The CDR3 runs to 18 residues. V shed 4 bases and J 3 bases; nucleotides not matched to a gene: 11. CDR3 in DNA: TGTGCCAGCAGCCGCTCACCGCTAGCGGGAGTATACACCGGGGAGCTGTTTTTT. Residues: CASSRSPLAGVYTGELFF.

The chain carries TRBV28 and TRBJ2-6, with D perhaps being TRBD1 or TRBD2 (5 bases each). V shed 4 bases and J shed 0 bases, with 16 bases lying between them. Germline V lookup: CDR1 MDHEN, CDR2 SYDVKM. This CDR3 is built from 18 residues. CDR3 loop: CASSSPGTASSGANVLTF. In DNA, the CDR3 is TGTGCCAGCAGTTCTCCCGGGACGGCAAGCTCTGGGGCCAACGTCCTGACTTTC. The variable domain in full, with the rest retrieved from reference TRBV28 and TRBJ2-6, is DVKVTQSSRYLVKRTGEKVFLECVQDMDHENMFWYRQDPGLGLRLIYFSYDVKMKEKGDIPEGYSVSREKKERFSLILESASTNQTSMYLCASSSPGTASSGANVLTFGAGSRLTVL.

The chain recombines TRBV28 with TRBJ1-4; 11 bases fit TRBD1. CDR3 length: 12 residues. Germline V CDR1 and CDR2: MDHEN, SYDVKM. The CDR3 protein is CVSGTGGEKLFF. The CDR3 DNA sequence: TGTGTCTCCGGGACAGGGGGGGAAAAACTGTTTTTT. The whole variable domain, remainder taken from reference TRBV28 and TRBJ1-4, is DVKVTQSSRYLVKRTGEKVFLECVQDMDHENMFWYRQDPGLGLRLIYFSYDVKMKEKGDIPEGYSVSREKKERFSLILESASTNQTSMYLCVSGTGGEKLFFGSGTQLSVL.

The CDR3 sequence: CASSVSGGSGGEQYF. In DNA form, the CDR3 reads TGCGCCAGCAGCGTCTCCGGGGGCAGCGGAGGCGAGCAGTACTTC. This chain joins TRBV5-1 and TRBJ2-7; D may match TRBD1 or TRBD2 (6 bases each). The CDR3 contains 15 residues. Germline V gives CDR1 SGHRS, CDR2 YFSETQ. Trimming took off 4 bases at V and 6 bases at J, with 20 bases between the two ends.

About this clone: Other DNA sequences in this specimen translate into the identical CDR3. V gene TRBV2 combines with J gene TRBJ2-7; D might be TRBD2 (6 bases). In germline, CDR1 is SNHLY, CDR2 FYNNEI. V gave up 3 bases and J gave up 3 bases, with 9 bases separating them. The CDR3 totals 13 residues. DNA for the CDR3: TGTGCCAGCAGTGATCGGGGGTTCTACGAGCAGTACTTC. It translates to CASSDRGFYEQYF.

The J gene is TRBJ1-3, the V gene TRBV9; possibly TRBD1 for D (6 bases). Deletions cut 3 bases from V and 0 bases from J, with 16 bases between. This CDR3 spans 17 amino acids. Germline loops: CDR1 SGDLS, CDR2 YYNGEE. DNA for the CDR3: TGTGCCAGCAGCGCCCGCACAGGGACCCTCTCTGGAAACACCATATATTTT. This encodes CASSARTGTLSGNTIYF.

V usage is TRBV6-4 and J usage is TRBJ2-1, with TRBD2 matching 8 bases. The CDR3 spans 15 residues. V was clipped by 4 bases and J by 0 bases; unmatched bases: 2. Germline CDR1 is MRHNA and CDR2 is SNTAGT. The DNA of the CDR3 is TGTGCCAGCAGTGCTGCGGGGGGCTCCTACAATGAGCAGTTCTTC. Its protein product is CASSAAGGSYNEQFF.

In the case of this clone: The sample contains more than one DNA sequence encoding this CDR3. V gene TRBV5-1 combines with J gene TRBJ2-3; D remains ambiguous. The CDR3 has 12 residues. CDR1 is SGHRS, CDR2 YFSETQ, per germline. The V and J ends lost 2 bases and 4 bases respectively, with 5 bases between them. The CDR3 DNA is TGCGCCAGCAGCTTTCCCCCAGATACGCAGTATTTT. It encodes CASSFPPDTQYF. Full variable domain (remainder filled in from reference TRBV5-1 and TRBJ2-3): KAGVTQTPRYLIKTRGQQVTLSCSPISGHRSVSWYQQTPGQGLQFLFEYFSETQRNKGNFPGRFSGRQFSNSRSEMNVSTLELGDSALYLCASSFPPDTQYFGPGTRLTVL.

The V call is TRBV2, the J call TRBJ2-3; 11 bases map to TRBD2. CDR1 and CDR2 (germline): SNHLY, FYNNEI. The CDR3 extends over 15 amino acids. Trimming cost V 6 bases and J 3 bases; bases outside gene matches: 5. The CDR3 DNA reads TGTGCCAGCAGAGGACTAGCGGGCCCTACAGATACGCAGTATTTT. This encodes CASRGLAGPTDTQYF.

The chain employs TRBV28 and TRBJ2-4; 7 bases are shared with TRBD1. The CDR3 loop spans 15 amino acids. The germline V gene has CDR1 MDHEN and CDR2 SYDVKM. Germline trimming cut 5 bases from V and 3 bases from J; bases unmatched to any gene: 7. CDR3 coding DNA: TGTGCCAGCAGTATCTTACAGGGGAACAAAAACATTCAGTACTTC. Protein product: CASSILQGNKNIQYF.

This clone is a singleton in its sample. The J gene is TRBJ2-1, the V gene TRBV5-6; no firm D call. Germline V lookup: CDR1 SGHDT, CDR2 YYEEEE. V gave up 5 bases and J gave up 6 bases, with 27 bases separating them. The CDR3 has 18 residues. The CDR3 DNA follows: TGTGCCAGCAGTCGTCCGCCCTGGGCAATAGCTTCTCCCAATGAGCAGTTCTTC. Translating gives CASSRPPWAIASPNEQFF.

The V gene is TRBV6-1, the J gene TRBJ2-3; TRBD1 is a possible D gene (5 bases). CDR1 and CDR2 (germline): MNHNS, SASEGT. Trimming pared 3 bases from V and 1 base from J, leaving 11 bases between. The CDR3 consists of 15 residues. CDR3 coding DNA: TGTGCCAGCAGTGATGGGGCCATCCGCACAGATACGCAGTATTTT. This encodes CASSDGAIRTDTQYF.

This rearrangement joins TRBV4-1 to TRBJ1-2, with 7 bases lining up with TRBD1. Trimming took 2 bases from V and 4 from J; bases not matched to a gene: 4. The V gene's germline CDR1 is MGHRA and CDR2 YSYEKL. The CDR3 length is 14 residues. The CDR3 DNA follows: TGCGCCAGCAGCCAAAGGACAGGCTCCTATGGCTACACCTTC. This codes for CASSQRTGSYGYTF.

This rearrangement joins TRBV4-3 to TRBJ2-7; D is perhaps TRBD1 (6 bases). The germline CDR1 and CDR2 sequences are LGHNA and YSLEER. V was pared by 5 bases and J by 0 bases, with 11 bases between. The CDR3 totals 14 residues. CDR3 nucleotides: TGCGCCAGCAGCAGACAGGCGAGCTCCTACGAGCAGTACTTC. This translates into CASSRQASSYEQYF.

The gene calls are TRBV6-1 and TRBJ1-1, with D unclear. Germline V gene sequence: CDR1 MNHNS, CDR2 SASEGT. V lost 5 bases and J lost 5, with 15 bases in between. This CDR3 has 14 amino acids. CDR3 amino acids: CASSRTSRTTEAFF. Written as DNA, the CDR3 is TGTGCCAGCAGTAGAACCTCACGGACTACTGAAGCTTTCTTT.

The rearrangement links TRBV28 to TRBJ2-3; no firm D call. This CDR3 has 14 residues. The V end was cut by 3 bases, the J end by 3 bases, with 10 bases between. Germline CDR1 MDHEN, CDR2 SYDVKM. The CDR3 region is CASSFPLGTDTQYF. The CDR3 nucleotides are TGTGCCAGCAGTTTCCCCCTCGGGACAGATACGCAGTATTTT.